This entry lists 5 T cell receptor beta chains sequenced from one sample in a study of blood T cell repertoires in COVID-19. TCRdb's table, derived via immunoSEQ multiplex PCR, lists solely in-frame clones and lacks some. The sample includes about 180,000 clones, around four fifths of them seen just once. Sequenced: peripheral blood. The receptors derive from a woman in her seventies with COVID-19, enrolled during active disease.

The chain carries TRBV19 and TRBJ1-5; 10 bases match TRBD1. V lost 3 bases, J lost 6 bases, and 8 bases stayed unmatched. The germline CDR1 and CDR2 sequences are LNHDA and SQIVND (reference sequence). The CDR3 consists of 16 residues. This chain's CDR3 is CASSMVRTGGFQPQHF. CDR3 coding DNA: TGTGCCAGTAGTATGGTCCGGACAGGGGGTTTTCAGCCCCAGCATTTT.

The J gene is TRBJ2-7, the V gene TRBV9; D is possibly TRBD2 (6 bases). The V gene's germline CDR1 is SGDLS and CDR2 YYNGEE. The CDR3 sequence is 16 residues long. V gave up 6 bases and J gave up 4 bases, with 23 bases separating them. CDR3 loop: CASIHTTAGILYEQYF. The DNA of the CDR3 is TGTGCCAGCATCCATACTACGGCGGGAATACTTTACGAGCAGTACTTC. Based on the CDR3 plus reference TRBV9 and TRBJ2-7, the full variable domain is DSGVTQTPKHLITATGQRVTLRCSPRSGDLSVYWYQQSLDQGLQFLIQYYNGEERAKGNILERFSAQQFPDLHSELNLSSLELGDSALYFCASIHTTAGILYEQYFGPGTRLTVT.

The chain couples TRBV7-2 to TRBJ1-1; D gene ambiguous. Per the germline V gene, CDR1 is SGHTA and CDR2 is FQGNSA. Trimming shortened V by 1 base and J by 10 bases, and 10 bases separated the two germline ends. This CDR3 is built from 12 residues. The CDR3 protein is CASSLGLTAAFF. CDR3 DNA sequence: TGTGCCAGCAGCTTAGGACTGACGGCAGCTTTCTTT.

This clone was picked up a small number of times. The chain is built from TRBV9 and TRBJ2-1, with a weak D call TRBD2 (5 bases). The CDR3 extends over 17 amino acids. Germline assignment: CDR1 SGDLS and CDR2 YYNGEE. Trimming cost V 0 bases and J 2 bases, with 15 bases left between them. CDR3 loop: CASSVGPSGYPYNEQFF. Here the CDR3 DNA reads TGTGCCAGCAGCGTAGGGCCGAGCGGATATCCCTACAATGAGCAGTTCTTC.

This chain joins TRBV15 and TRBJ1-2; D is unclear. Germline assignment: CDR1 LNHNV and CDR2 YYDKDF (reference sequence). The CDR3 runs 14 residues. The ends were cut back, 4 bases at V and 7 bases at J, with 16 bases in the middle. CDR3 sequence: CATSTRELRFGYTF. The CDR3 coding sequence is TGTGCCACCAGCACCCGCGAACTCCGATTTGGCTACACCTTC.